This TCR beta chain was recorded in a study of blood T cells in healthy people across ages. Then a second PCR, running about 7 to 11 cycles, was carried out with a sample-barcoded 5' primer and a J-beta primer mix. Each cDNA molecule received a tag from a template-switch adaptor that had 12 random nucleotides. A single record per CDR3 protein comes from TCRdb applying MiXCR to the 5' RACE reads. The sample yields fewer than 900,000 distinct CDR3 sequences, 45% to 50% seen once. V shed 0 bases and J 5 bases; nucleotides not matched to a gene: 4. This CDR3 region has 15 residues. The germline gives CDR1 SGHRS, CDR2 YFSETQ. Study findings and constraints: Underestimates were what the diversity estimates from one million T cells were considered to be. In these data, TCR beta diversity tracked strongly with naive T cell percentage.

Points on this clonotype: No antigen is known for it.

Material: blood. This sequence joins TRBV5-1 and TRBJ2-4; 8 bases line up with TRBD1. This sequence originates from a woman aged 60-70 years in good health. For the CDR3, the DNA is TGCGCCAGCAGCTTGGCGGCAGGGGGCGAAAACATTCAGTACTTC. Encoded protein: CASSLAAGGENIQYF.